The 23 T cell receptor beta chains below were found in one sample sequenced in a study of blood T cell repertoires in COVID-19. Sequencing was performed with immunoSEQ multiplex PCR; in TCRdb, only in-frame clones are kept and a portion is missing. The sample has roughly 400,000 clones; about 89% are singletons. The sample taken for sequencing was PBMCs or T cells enriched from blood (not recorded which). These receptors were obtained from a woman in her thirties or forties who had been exposed to COVID-19.

The chain is built from TRBV2 and TRBJ1-2, with D perhaps matching TRBD1 (6 bases). The CDR3 totals 14 residues. The V end was cut by 6 bases, the J end by 4 bases, with 15 bases between. CDR1 is SNHLY and CDR2 is FYNNEI in the germline V gene. This chain's CDR3 is CASRQTGLGYGYTF. CDR3 sequence (DNA): TGTGCCAGCAGACAAACAGGGCTCGGCTATGGCTACACCTTC.

CDR3 nucleotides: TGTGCCAGCAGCCGCCTAGGGGGGAACACTGAAGCTTTCTTT. Translation gives CASSRLGGNTEAFF. The rearrangement uses TRBV7-3 and TRBJ1-1; D perhaps matches TRBD1 (6 bases). Trimming removed 5 bases at V and 1 base at J, with 11 bases between. This CDR3 region has 14 residues. The germline gives CDR1 SGHTA, CDR2 FQGTGA.

This chain's CDR3 is CASSFSGGVEQYF. The DNA of the CDR3 is TGCGCCAGCAGCTTTAGCGGAGGGGTCGAGCAGTACTTC. V usage is TRBV5-1 and J usage is TRBJ2-7, with D possibly being TRBD2 (6 bases). CDR1 is SGHRS, CDR2 YFSETQ, per germline. V was pared by 2 bases and J by 6 bases, with 12 bases between. The CDR3 is 13 residues long.

CDR3: CASSLRGQGRSTEAFF. Written as DNA, the CDR3 is TGTGCCAGCAGTTTACGGGGACAGGGACGTAGCACTGAAGCTTTCTTT. The chain uses TRBV27 and TRBJ1-1, with 9 nucleotides matching TRBD1. Per the germline V gene, CDR1 is MNHEY and CDR2 is SMNVEV (reference sequence). This CDR3 comprises 16 residues. The V and J ends lost 2 bases and 4 bases, in that order; junction bases with no gene match: 8.

The V gene is TRBV18, the J gene TRBJ1-1; D remains ambiguous. Germline V lookup: CDR1 KGHSH, CDR2 LQKENI. The V gene lost 8 bases and the J gene lost 4 bases, with 14 bases spanning the gap. The CDR3 has 13 residues. CDR3 region: CASPPHGGTEAFF. The CDR3 coding sequence is TGTGCCAGCCCTCCCCATGGAGGCACTGAAGCTTTCTTT.

V and J are TRBV19 and TRBJ1-2; 9 bases match TRBD1. Germline trimming cut 5 bases from V and 8 bases from J; bases unmatched to any gene: 6. Germline CDR1 is LNHDA and CDR2 is SQIVND (reference sequence). This CDR3 spans 13 amino acids. CDR3 sequence: CASSQQGAGGYTF. The CDR3 bases are TGTGCCAGTAGTCAACAGGGGGCAGGGGGCTACACCTTC.

The chain combines TRBV7-6 with TRBJ1-5; unclear D gene. The germline V and J ends were trimmed by 5 bases and 1 base, with 18 bases remaining between them. The CDR3 runs to 17 residues. Germline V gene data show CDR1 as SGHVS and CDR2 as FNYEAQ. The CDR3 coding sequence is TGTGCCAGCAGCCAACGCCCTCCGGGAGGGAGCAATCAGCCCCAGCATTTT. Its protein product is CASSQRPPGGSNQPQHF.

The J gene is TRBJ2-1, the V gene TRBV6-5; no definite D call. CDR1 and CDR2 (germline): MNHEY, SVGAGI. The V end lost 6 bases, the J end lost 5 bases, and 11 bases lay between the germline ends. The CDR3 sequence is 13 residues long. CDR3 in amino acids: CASSRTTNNEQFF. The CDR3 coding sequence is TGTGCCAGCAGCCGCACTACTAACAATGAGCAGTTCTTC.

Here the CDR3 DNA reads TGTGCCACCAGTGACCCGGGAGATAGCAATCAGCCCCAGCATTTT. It encodes CATSDPGDSNQPQHF. The J gene is TRBJ1-5, the V gene TRBV24-1; no definite D call. Germline V lookup: CDR1 KGHDR, CDR2 SFDVKD. V was shortened by 4 bases and J by 0 bases, with 9 bases between the two germline ends. The CDR3 spans 15 residues.

This chain uses TRBV7-8 with TRBJ1-4, with 7 bases fitting TRBD1. Germline loops: CDR1 SGHVS, CDR2 FQNEAQ. This CDR3 is built from 14 residues. V was pared by 5 bases and J by 6 bases, with 6 bases of the junction left unmatched. CDR3 DNA sequence: TGTGCCAGCAGCGACAGGGACGGCGATGAAAAACTGTTTTTT. Its translation: CASSDRDGDEKLFF.

The chain employs TRBV7-9 and TRBJ1-5; no clear D gene. Germline CDR1 SEHNR, CDR2 FQNEAQ (reference sequence). The V end lost 1 base, the J end lost 4 bases, and 14 bases lay between the germline ends. This CDR3 has 16 amino acids. For the CDR3, the DNA is TGTGCCAGCAGCTTAGGAGAGGGTACTTTAAATCAGCCCCAGCATTTT. The encoded protein is CASSLGEGTLNQPQHF.

V is TRBV6-5 and J is TRBJ1-6; D is undetermined. Trimming removed 0 bases at V and 7 bases at J, with 13 bases between. Germline CDR1 is MNHEY and CDR2 is SVGAGI. This CDR3 contains 16 residues. Here the CDR3 DNA reads TGTGCCAGCAGTTACTCTGGCAAGGGAGAAAATTCACCCCTCCACTTT. It specifies CASSYSGKGENSPLHF.

The gene calls are TRBV27 and TRBJ2-7, with TRBD1 matching over 11 bases. The V segment lost 5 bases and the J segment 3 bases; nucleotides outside the gene matches: 6. Germline V gene sequence: CDR1 MNHEY, CDR2 SMNVEV (reference sequence). The CDR3 is 15 residues long. CDR3 sequence reads: CASSPAGTGGYEQYF. In DNA form, the CDR3 reads TGTGCCAGCAGTCCCGCCGGGACAGGGGGCTACGAGCAGTACTTC.

The gene calls are TRBV2 and TRBJ1-3, with D maybe TRBD1 (5 bases). CDR1 and CDR2 from the germline V gene are SNHLY and FYNNEI. V was pared by 5 bases and J by 0 bases, with 11 bases between. The CDR3 is made up of 15 amino acids. The CDR3 sequence is CASSSQAISGNTIYF. CDR3 sequence (DNA): TGTGCCAGCAGTTCACAGGCCATCTCTGGAAACACCATATATTTT.

CDR3 bases: TGTGCCAGCCTTGGACTAGCGGGAGGCAGGCACTACGAGCAGTACTTC. Translation gives CASLGLAGGRHYEQYF. The chain employs TRBV7-9 and TRBJ2-7; 14 bases agree with TRBD2. Trimming took 8 bases from V and 3 from J; bases not matched to a gene: 9. The germline V gene has CDR1 SEHNR and CDR2 FQNEAQ (reference sequence). The CDR3 covers 16 residues.

The chain recombines TRBV15 with TRBJ2-1, with D possibly being TRBD1 (5 bases). V was cut by 0 bases and J by 0 bases, with 12 bases left in between. Looked up from germline, CDR1 is LNHNV and CDR2 is YYDKDF (reference sequence). CDR3 length: 17 amino acids. In DNA form, the CDR3 reads TGTGCCACCAGCAGAGACCCGCAGGGTAGCTCCTACAATGAGCAGTTCTTC. This codes for CATSRDPQGSSYNEQFF.

V gene TRBV19 combines with J gene TRBJ2-2; TRBD1 aligns across 9 bases. The CDR3 totals 17 residues. Germline lookup yields CDR1 LNHDA and CDR2 SQIVND (reference sequence). J lost 4 bases, V lost 7 bases, and 13 bases had no gene match. CDR3 in amino acids: CASNPNGGTGITGELFF. The CDR3 DNA sequence: TGTGCCAGTAACCCAAACGGCGGGACAGGGATCACCGGGGAGCTGTTTTTT.

The CDR3 loop reads CASSARTGGQSGYTF. For the CDR3, the DNA is TGTGCCAGCAGCGCCCGGACAGGGGGCCAAAGTGGCTACACCTTC. This sequence joins TRBV9 and TRBJ1-2; TRBD1 matches at 11 bases. In germline, CDR1 is SGDLS, CDR2 YYNGEE. The length of the CDR3 is 15 residues. Trimming removed 3 bases from V and 7 bases from J; junction bases left unmatched: 8.

This clone has only a few counts. The V call is TRBV2, the J call TRBJ1-2; D may be TRBD1 (5 bases). The germline CDR1 and CDR2 sequences are SNHLY and FYNNEI. The length of the CDR3 is 12 residues. The V end was cut by 7 bases, the J end by 4 bases, with 10 bases between. The CDR3 spells CASTIQGYGYTF. The CDR3 region has the DNA TGTGCCAGCACCATCCAGGGCTATGGCTACACCTTC.

The chain has TRBV7-6 and TRBJ2-3, with D perhaps TRBD1 (6 bases). Trimming stripped 2 bases from V and 2 bases from J, with 11 bases between. The CDR3 is made up of 15 amino acids. Germline CDR1 is SGHVS and CDR2 is FNYEAQ. The CDR3 DNA reads as TGTGCCAGCAGCTTATCCACAGGGTTCACAGATACGCAGTATTTT. This sequence encodes CASSLSTGFTDTQYF. Supplemented by reference TRBV7-6 and TRBJ2-3, the full variable domain reads GAGVSQSPRYKVTKRGQDVALRCDPISGHVSLYWYRQALGQGPEFLTYFNYEAQQDKSGLPNDRFSAERPEGSISTLTIQRTEQRDSAMYRCASSLSTGFTDTQYFGPGTRLTVL.

The rearrangement links TRBV7-9 to TRBJ2-1; 9 nucleotides align to TRBD2. The junction had 7 bases not matched to a gene; V was cut back by 1 base and J by 9 bases. The CDR3 loop spans 15 amino acids. Germline loops: CDR1 SEHNR, CDR2 FQNEAQ (reference sequence). The CDR3 sequence is CASSLEAGGPLEQFF. CDR3 DNA: TGTGCCAGCAGCTTAGAGGCGGGGGGGCCACTTGAGCAGTTCTTC.

The chain couples TRBV2 to TRBJ1-1; no firm D call. Germline V gives CDR1 SNHLY, CDR2 FYNNEI. Trimming cost V 6 bases and J 1 base, with 9 bases left between them. The CDR3 has 13 residues. CDR3 nucleotide sequence: TGTGCCAGCAGGGCAGATCAGAACACTGAAGCTTTCTTT. Translating gives CASRADQNTEAFF. Looking up the rest from reference TRBV2 and TRBJ1-1 gives the full variable domain: EPEVTQTPSHQVTQMGQEVILRCVPISNHLYFYWYRQILGQKVEFLVSFYNNEISEKSEIFDDQFSVERPDGSNFTLKIRSTKLEDSAMYFCASRADQNTEAFFGQGTRLTVV.

The V call is TRBV29-1, the J call TRBJ1-1, with 8 bases aligning to TRBD1. Looked up from germline, CDR1 is SQVTM and CDR2 is ANQGSEA. The CDR3 consists of 13 residues. Trimming removed 7 bases from V and 3 bases from J; junction bases left unmatched: 7. CDR3 residues: CSAHPDRDTEAFF. DNA of the CDR3: TGCAGCGCGCACCCGGACAGGGACACTGAAGCTTTCTTT.